Listed below are T cell receptor beta chains from one sample, sequenced in a study of breast tumors, draining lymph nodes, adjacent tissues. Each CDR3 protein is one row after TCRdb ran MiXCR on the multiplex PCR reads. Among some 170,000 distinct CDR3 sequences listed, 33% were seen once. Sample: axillary lymph node tissue. The receptor set was obtained from a female donor with breast cancer. Some clones in this sample may be carry-over from other donors' samples. The CDR3 runs from the conserved cysteine through the conserved F or W. A D gene is named only where the DNA matches it firmly. The size field is filled for only some rows; it gives once, few, many or a size class.

TRBJ2-5,TRBV4-1,-,TRBD2,TGCGCCAGCAGCCCTTCGCGGGCTAGCGGAGAGACCCAGTACTTC,CASSPSRASGETQYF
TRBJ2-2,TRBV6-4,many,-,TGTGCCAGCAGTGACTCAGTGAACACCGGGGAGCTGTTTTTT,CASSDSVNTGELFF
TRBJ2-2,TRBV7-2,-,-,TGTGCCAGCCGCTTAGATGGTTACGCCGGGGAGCTGTTTTTT,CASRLDGYAGELFF
TRBJ2-7,TRBV20-1,many,-,TGCAGTGTTAGTAGGGGCAACACCCACCACGAGCAGTACTTC,CSVSRGNTHHEQYF
TRBJ2-1,TRBV25-1,many,-,TGTGCCAGCAGTGACAGGACGAGTGGGTCCTACAATGAGCAGTTCTTC,CASSDRTSGSYNEQFF
TRBJ2-7,TRBV9,many,-,TGTGCCAGCAGCCCCCCCGGAGCTTCCTACGAGCAGTACTTC,CASSPPGASYEQYF
TRBJ1-4,TRBV6-2/TRBV6-3,-,TRBD1,TGTGCCAGCAGTCCTACAGGGGGCGGAGGTACCGGGGGCAAACTGTTTTTT,CASSPTGGGGTGGKLFF
TRBJ1-3,TRBV3-1,few,-,TGTGCCAGCAGCCAAGGTTTCTCTAGAAACACCATATATTTT,CASSQGFSRNTIYF
TRBJ1-6,TRBV4-1,few,TRBD1,TGCGCCAGCAGCCACGGGACAGGGACTTACCTCCACTTT,CASSHGTGTYLHF
TRBJ1-6,TRBV18,many,TRBD1,TGTGCCAGCTCACCCTGGGACAGGACGGGTTATTCACCCCTCCACTTT,CASSPWDRTGYSPLHF
TRBJ1-2,TRBV15,-,-,TGTGCCACCAGCAGAAGGGAAGCGGACGGCTACACCTTC,CATSRREADGYTF
TRBJ2-7,TRBV27,many,TRBD2,TGTGCCAGCAGTTTATTTGGACTAGCGGGAGGGTTAAGCGAGCAGTACTTC,CASSLFGLAGGLSEQYF
TRBJ2-7,TRBV7-9,many,TRBD1,TGTGCCAGCAGCTTAGATCGACAGGGGGCTTCCCCCTACGAGCAGTACTTC,CASSLDRQGASPYEQYF
TRBJ2-5,TRBV5-1,many,-,TGCGCCAGCAGCCAACTCAGGGACGGACACCGGACCCAGTACTTC,CASSQLRDGHRTQYF
TRBJ1-2,TRBV5-1,many,-,TGCGCCAGCAGCTTGGTACGAACGGAAGGGAACTATGGCTACACCTTC,CASSLVRTEGNYGYTF
TRBJ2-1,TRBV5-1,many,TRBD2,TGCGCCAGCAGCTCTCCCCGGGAGGGCCTCCTCAACAATGAGCAGTTCTTC,CASSSPREGLLNNEQFF
TRBJ1-3,TRBV11-3,many,-,TGTGCCAGCAGCTTAGATCGTCAGGTGACCATATATTTT,CASSLDRQVTIYF
TRBJ2-2,TRBV12-3/TRBV12-4,many,TRBD1,TGTGCCAGCAGCCAGGGACAGGTTGAGGTCGGGGAGCTGTTTTTT,CASSQGQVEVGELFF
TRBJ2-3,TRBV24-1,many,-,TGTGCCACCAGTTCATCGAGGGGAAGCACAGATACGCAGTATTTT,CATSSSRGSTDTQYF
TRBJ2-1,TRBV20-1,-,TRBD2,TGCAGTGCTAGGGGACTAGCGGGAGCCAAACAGTATGAGCAGTTCTTC,CSARGLAGAKQYEQFF
TRBJ2-5,TRBV7-9,-,TRBD2,TGTGCCAGCAGCCGGGCGGGGGGTGAGCCCCAGTACTTC,CASSRAGGEPQYF
TRBJ1-5,TRBV28,-,-,TGTGCCAGCAGTTTATGCACCGCCGGGTCGGGCTGCAATCAGCCCCAGCATTTT,CASSLCTAGSGCNQPQHF
TRBJ2-7,TRBV9,many,TRBD1,TGTGCCAGCAGCCCAGGGGGACAGGAAGGACTCTACGAGCAGTACTTC,CASSPGGQEGLYEQYF
TRBJ2-3,TRBV19,-,-,TGTGCCAGTAGTACCCAAGCTGCATCAGATACGCAGTATTTT,CASSTQAASDTQYF
TRBJ2-7,TRBV6-5,many,TRBD2,TGTGCCAGCAGCGAGACTAGCGGGGTCCACGAGCAGTACTTC,CASSETSGVHEQYF
TRBJ1-6,TRBV29-1,once,-,TGCAGCGGTCAATTCGGGTCAAATTCACCCCTCCACTTT,CSGQFGSNSPLHF
TRBJ1-3,TRBV6-6,-,-,TGTGCCAGCAGTCACCGGGTTATAGGGTCCGGAAACACCATATATTTT,CASSHRVIGSGNTIYF
TRBJ2-3,TRBV3-1,once,-,TGTGCCAGCAGCCAAGATCCCCCCGCTACAGATACGCAGTATTTT,CASSQDPPATDTQYF
TRBJ2-7,TRBV20-1,many,-,TGCAGTGCTAGAGAACATGGCTGGAGCTCCTACGAGCAGTACTTC,CSAREHGWSSYEQYF
TRBJ2-7,TRBV6-1,many,TRBD1,TGTGCCAGCAAGGATATAGGGACAGGGTACGAGCAGTACTTC,CASKDIGTGYEQYF
TRBJ2-2,TRBV11-3,-,-,TGTGCCAGCAGCTTAGGCCGGGTAGGCGGCGGGGAGCTGTTTTTT,CASSLGRVGGGELFF
TRBJ2-7,TRBV13,-,-,TGTGCCAGCAGCCTTCTCTCCCTCAACTACGAGCAGTACTTC,CASSLLSLNYEQYF
TRBJ2-1,TRBV20-1,many,TRBD1,TGCAGTGCTAGAGTGGGACAGGGTCCATACAATGAGCAGTTCTTC,CSARVGQGPYNEQFF
TRBJ1-1,TRBV11-2,-,TRBD1,TGTGCCAGCATGCGGACAGGGCTCGAGGGTGAAGCTTTCTTT,CASMRTGLEGEAFF
TRBJ1-1,TRBV11-3,many,TRBD1,TGTGCCAGCACCCAACGGACAGGGGGCGAAAACACTGAAGCTTTCTTT,CASTQRTGGENTEAFF
TRBJ2-1,TRBV12-3/TRBV12-4,many,TRBD2,TGTGCCAGCAGTGGAGGACTAGCGGGAGGAGGTAGTTCCTACAATGAGCAGTTCTTC,CASSGGLAGGGSSYNEQFF
TRBJ1-2,TRBV6-5,few,TRBD1,TGTGCCAGCAGTCACGCGCGAGGGGGCGTAGGTGGCTACACCTTC,CASSHARGGVGGYTF
TRBJ2-7,TRBV2,-,-,TGTGCCAGCAGTGCTCCTAAGGGGAAATACGAGCAGTACTTC,CASSAPKGKYEQYF
TRBJ1-1,TRBV9,many,-,TGTGCCAGCAGCGTAGACAGGGACACTGAAGCTTTCTTT,CASSVDRDTEAFF
TRBJ2-7,TRBV28,few,TRBD2,TGTGCCAGCAGGCGGGGGGCAGGTGCCTCCTACGAGCAGTACTTC,CASRRGAGASYEQYF
TRBJ1-5,TRBV6-2/TRBV6-3,-,-,TGTGCCAGCCCGCTTCAAGGGGACCAGCCCCAGCATTTT,CASPLQGDQPQHF
TRBJ1-3,TRBV11-2,many,TRBD1,TGTGCCAGCGCCCTTACAGGGGCAGGAAACACCATATATTTT,CASALTGAGNTIYF
TRBJ2-7,TRBV2,many,TRBD1,TGTGCCAGCAGTCCGACAGGGGTCCCGTCCTACGAGCAGTACTTC,CASSPTGVPSYEQYF
TRBJ2-3,TRBV11-2,many,-,TGTGCCAGCAGCTCCCAGCCTGGGTCCACAGATACGCAGTATTTT,CASSSQPGSTDTQYF
TRBJ2-1,TRBV4-2,many,TRBD2,TGTGCCAGCAGCCAATTGACTAGCGGGGTCCGGGGGGGTGAGCAGTTCTTC,CASSQLTSGVRGGEQFF
TRBJ1-2,TRBV6-5,-,-,TGTGCCAGCAGTCACTCGACTTTGTCTTATGGCTACATCTTC,CASSHSTLSYGYIF
TRBJ1-1,TRBV10-3,few,-,TGTGCCATCAGAGACCCATACGGGGGGCACACTGAAGCTTTCTTT,CAIRDPYGGHTEAFF
TRBJ2-3,TRBV12-3/TRBV12-4,many,-,TGTGCCAGCAGTCGACTGAGTGGGGGGGCGGGGGCAGATACGCAGTATTTT,CASSRLSGGAGADTQYF